A single sample gave rise to the 22 T cell receptor beta chains below, sequenced in a study of T cells in Graves' hyperthyroidism and ophthalmopathy. Amplified TCR beta CDR3 regions derived from RNA transcripts. The study used the HTBI primer set for a first-round RT-PCR of the TCR CDR3. MiXCR, applied by TCRdb to the multiplex PCR reads, yields one record per CDR3 protein. The profile shows about 640,000 distinct CDR3 sequences, less than 25% of them singletons. Sequencing used blood. These receptors were collected from a young man with Graves' ophthalmopathy.

The table lists this clonotype with many counts. The chain is built from TRBV5-6 and TRBJ2-7, with 10 bases identical to TRBD1. V was pared by 0 bases and J by 4 bases, with 4 bases of the junction left unmatched. Germline CDR1 and CDR2: SGHDT and YYEEEE. The CDR3 is 15 residues long. The CDR3 coding sequence is TGTGCCAGCAGCTTGGACGGGACAGGGGAGTACGAGCAGTACTTC. This codes for CASSLDGTGEYEQYF.

The chain has TRBV7-8 and TRBJ2-1, with 8 bases matching TRBD1. Trimming at V came to 1 base and at J to 2 bases, leaving 7 bases not matched to a gene. Germline-derived CDR1 and CDR2 are SGHVS and FQNEAQ. The CDR3 loop spans 17 amino acids. The CDR3 DNA is TGTGCCAGCAGCTTAGGTGGACAGGGTGGAGCCTACAATGAGCAGTTCTTC. This codes for CASSLGGQGGAYNEQFF. Full variable domain (outside the CDR3, taken from reference TRBV7-8 and TRBJ2-1): GAGVSQSPRYKVAKRGQDVALRCDPISGHVSLFWYQQALGQGPEFLTYFQNEAQLDKSGLPSDRFFAERPEGSVSTLKIQRTQQEDSAVYLCASSLGGQGGAYNEQFFGPGTRLTVL.

The rearrangement links TRBV7-3 to TRBJ2-2; the D gene is possibly TRBD1 (6 bases). V lost 5 bases and J 6 bases, leaving 10 bases between the germline ends. Germline V gene data show CDR1 as SGHTA and CDR2 as FQGTGA. This CDR3 is 13 amino acids long. CDR3 DNA: TGTGCCAGCAGCCCAGGGGTATCCGGGGAGCTGTTTTTT. Translating gives CASSPGVSGELFF.

This clonotype was seen repeatedly, ten times or more. A read error may produce the germline difference seen at one junction end. The chain carries TRBV7-7 and TRBJ2-5; D is tentatively TRBD1 or TRBD2 (5 bases each). This CDR3 is built from 13 residues. CDR1 is SSHAT, CDR2 FNYEAQ, per germline (reference sequence). CDR3 loop: CASSLRDGETQYF. CDR3 in DNA: TGTGCTAGCAGCTTACGGGACGGTGAGACCCAGTACTTC. The entire variable domain, with the rest obtained from reference TRBV7-7 and TRBJ2-5, is as follows: GAGVSQSPRYKVTKRGQDVTLRCDPISSHATLYWYQQALGQGPEFLTYFNYEAQPDKSGLPSDRFSAERPEGSISTLTIQRTEQRDSAMYRCASSLRDGETQYFGPGTRLLVL.

The chain combines TRBV28 with TRBJ2-4; D is possibly TRBD1 (5 bases). CDR1 is MDHEN, CDR2 SYDVKM, per germline. Trimming took 4 bases from V and 6 from J, leaving 16 bases between them. This CDR3 contains 15 residues. The CDR3 here is CASSSHRTPGNIQYF. Written as DNA, the CDR3 is TGTGCCAGCAGTTCCCATCGGACACCAGGAAACATTCAGTACTTC. The complete variable domain, with remaining parts taken from reference TRBV28 and TRBJ2-4, reads DVKVTQSSRYLVKRTGEKVFLECVQDMDHENMFWYRQDPGLGLRLIYFSYDVKMKEKGDIPEGYSVSREKKERFSLILESASTNQTSMYLCASSSHRTPGNIQYFGAGTRLSVL.

This clonotype was counted many times. The V and J genes are TRBV27 and TRBJ1-3; D is ambiguous. This CDR3 contains 13 residues. V lost 5 bases and J 0 bases, leaving 5 bases between the germline ends. CDR1 is MNHEY and CDR2 is SMNVEV in the germline V gene (reference sequence). The CDR3 reads CASSPNSGNTIYF. The CDR3 DNA reads as TGTGCCAGCAGTCCCAACTCTGGAAACACCATATATTTT.

This clonotype was seen more than once but under ten times. The chain couples TRBV6-1 to TRBJ1-1, with D maybe TRBD1 (5 bases). V gave up 2 bases and J gave up 3 bases, with 10 bases separating them. CDR1 is MNHNS, CDR2 SASEGT, per germline. The CDR3 length is 14 residues. The CDR3 coding sequence is TGTGCCAGCAGTGAACGAGGGGACGACACTGAAGCTTTCTTT. This gives the protein CASSERGDDTEAFF.

This clonotype was observed a handful of times. This chain uses TRBV20-1 with TRBJ2-1; TRBD2 is a possible D gene (6 bases). From germline, CDR1 is DFQATT and CDR2 SNEGSKA (reference sequence). The CDR3 extends over 14 amino acids. V was cut by 6 bases and J by 6 bases, with 18 bases left in between. CDR3 DNA sequence: TGCAGTGCCCTAGCGCGAGGGAGTGGCAATGAGCAGTTCTTC. Amino acids: CSALARGSGNEQFF.

The sample holds a few counts of this clonotype. The V gene is TRBV20-1, the J gene TRBJ2-5, with D perhaps TRBD1 (5 bases). Germline CDR1 and CDR2: DFQATT and SNEGSKA (reference sequence). This CDR3 has 12 residues. Trimming removed 1 base from V and 5 bases from J, with 8 bases in between. The CDR3 nucleotides read TGCAGTGCTAGAGGGGGCGTGGAGACCCAGTACTTC. It codes for CSARGGVETQYF.

The chain recombines TRBV20-1 with TRBJ1-3; D is perhaps TRBD1 (5 bases). The V gene's germline CDR1 is DFQATT and CDR2 SNEGSKA (reference sequence). Trimming shortened V by 0 bases and J by 0 bases, and 15 bases separated the two germline ends. CDR3 length: 17 residues. For the CDR3, the DNA is TGCAGTGCTAGAGACCACTGGGACGGTCTCTCTGGAAACACCATATATTTT. Its protein product is CSARDHWDGLSGNTIYF.

This clonotype was seen ten or more times. The chain uses TRBV11-2 and TRBJ2-1, with D perhaps TRBD2 (5 bases). V lost 6 bases and J 6 bases, leaving 18 bases between the germline ends. Germline CDR1 is SGHAT and CDR2 is FQNNGV. The CDR3 contains 15 residues. CDR3 sequence reads: CASSLEVGEGNEQFF. CDR3 nucleotide sequence: TGTGCCAGCAGTCTCGAAGTGGGAGAGGGCAATGAGCAGTTCTTC.

This clonotype was picked up a small number of times. In this CDR3 the conserved last residue, phenylalanine or tryptophan, is missing, so a read error is likely. The chain employs TRBV13 and TRBJ1-3; 12 bases are a match to TRBD1. Germline CDR1 PRHDT, CDR2 FYEKMQ (reference sequence). V lost 5 bases and J lost 2; bases outside the gene matches: 10. CDR3 length equals 18 residues. The CDR3 DNA reads TGTGCCAGCAGCGCCGGGACAGGGGGCTGGTTGACTGGAAACACCATATATCTT. The encoded protein is CASSAGTGGWLTGNTIYL.

The chain has TRBV27 and TRBJ2-1; D might be TRBD2 (6 bases). CDR1 is MNHEY and CDR2 is SMNVEV in the germline V gene (reference sequence). Trimming took 1 base from V and 0 from J, leaving 7 bases between them. The CDR3 contains 15 residues. The CDR3 DNA is TGTGCCAGCAGTTTATGGGGACTCTCCTACAATGAGCAGTTCTTC. This codes for CASSLWGLSYNEQFF.

This clonotype was recorded many times. The rearrangement uses TRBV18 and TRBJ2-1; TRBD2 matches at 8 bases. J lost 8 bases, V lost 3 bases, and 6 bases had no gene match. Per germline, CDR1 KGHSH and CDR2 LQKENI. The CDR3 contains 14 residues. Here the CDR3 reads CASSPPGGGDEQFF. The CDR3, as DNA: TGTGCCAGCTCACCCCCGGGAGGGGGGGATGAGCAGTTCTTC.

Worth noting for this clonotype: An end of the junction differs from the germline gene, which may be a read error. The gene calls are TRBV20-1 and TRBJ2-7, with D possibly TRBD2 on 7 matching bases. The CDR3 is 11 amino acids. The germline CDR1 and CDR2 sequences are DFQATT and SNEGSKA (reference sequence). The CDR3, as DNA: TGCAGTGGGGGGCTAGCGGTCGAGCGGTACTTC. It encodes CSGGLAVERYF.

The J gene is TRBJ2-7, the V gene TRBV5-5, with D possibly being TRBD1 or TRBD2 (6 bases each). The germline V gene encodes CDR1 SGHKS and CDR2 YYEKEE (reference sequence). The CDR3 loop spans 12 amino acids. Trimming left V 10 bases short and J 3 bases short, with 14 bases between. The CDR3 coding sequence is TGTGCCTGGAGGGGGTGGCGCTACGAGCAGTACTTC. This gives the protein CAWRGWRYEQYF.

This clonotype has a count of ten or more. In DNA form, the CDR3 reads TGTGCCAGCAGCCCCGGGACTAGCGGAAGGGGGGAGCAGTTCTTC. Encoded protein: CASSPGTSGRGEQFF. The chain carries TRBV11-2 and TRBJ2-1; 11 nucleotides align to TRBD2. Germline V CDR1 and CDR2: SGHAT, FQNNGV. The CDR3 runs 15 residues. J lost 10 bases, V lost 5 bases, and 10 bases had no gene match.

This clonotype has a count of ten or more. The V and J genes are TRBV30 and TRBJ2-1; 15 bases align to TRBD2. V lost 0 bases, J lost 4 bases, and 10 bases stayed unmatched. Germline V gene data show CDR1 as GTSNPN and CDR2 as SVGIG (reference sequence). This CDR3 region has 19 residues. This chain's CDR3 is CAWSVGLAGGLSSYNEQFF. The DNA of the CDR3 is TGTGCCTGGAGTGTAGGACTAGCGGGAGGGCTATCCTCTTACAATGAGCAGTTCTTC.

This clonotype was found a few times. The CDR3 protein is CASKESGTLNNQPQHF. CDR3 bases: TGTGCCAGCAAAGAGAGCGGGACACTAAACAATCAGCCCCAGCATTTT. This chain links TRBV6-1 with TRBJ1-5, with a weak D call TRBD1 (6 bases). Deletions cut 7 bases from V and 3 bases from J, with 19 bases between. The CDR3 spans 16 residues. CDR1 MNHNS and CDR2 SASEGT come from the germline V gene.

This clonotype was picked up a small number of times. A much larger clonotype is one base distant, so this may be a read error. The V gene is TRBV20-1, the J gene TRBJ2-7; 9 bases are shared with TRBD2. The junction had 6 bases not matched to a gene; V was cut back by 4 bases and J by 2 bases. This CDR3 comprises 14 residues. Germline V lookup: CDR1 DFQATT, CDR2 SNEGSKA (reference sequence). CDR3 in amino acids: CSAMELAGTYEQYF. CDR3 coding DNA: TGCAGTGCTATGGAGCTAGCGGGAACCTACGAGCAGTACTTC.

The table lists this clonotype with many counts. This chain connects TRBV12-3 or TRBV12-4 to TRBJ2-3; 9 positions agree with TRBD1. This CDR3 has 14 amino acids. After removal of 7 bases from V and 2 bases from J, the junction contained 4 bases not matched to a gene. The DNA for the CDR3 is TGTGCCAGCAACGGACAGGGGAACACAGATACGCAGTATTTT. Residues: CASNGQGNTDTQYF.

V gene TRBV28 combines with J gene TRBJ2-7; D remains ambiguous. Germline V lookup: CDR1 MDHEN, CDR2 SYDVKM. Trimming removed 2 bases from V and 0 bases from J, with 8 bases in between. The CDR3 spans 14 residues. The CDR3 here is CASSLPNPSYEQYF. DNA of the CDR3: TGTGCCAGCAGTTTACCAAATCCCTCCTACGAGCAGTACTTC.